This TCR beta chain was identified during a study of CD8 T cells in ankylosing spondylitis. Findings and caveats of the study: Made up of eight highly homologous variants, a TCR beta motif appeared characteristic of ankylosing spondylitis blood.

This clonotype was counted at least ten times. Its specificity is not known. The CDR3 consists of 13 residues. Trimming took 3 bases from V and 3 from J, leaving 10 bases between them. The germline V gene has CDR1 SQVTM and CDR2 ANQGSEA. 5'-RACE, quantitative and with molecular barcodes, yielded the TCR beta libraries. TCRdb re-called the 5' RACE reads through MiXCR, storing one row per CDR3 protein. The sample holds 180,000 or so distinct CDR3 sequences, 11% seen once. The chain uses TRBV29-1 and TRBJ2-3, with D possibly matching TRBD2 (6 bases). Sequenced material: blood, either unsorted or a sorted T cell fraction (not recorded which). The sequence derives from a male donor with ankylosing spondylitis or in good health (not recorded which). The CDR3 bases are TGCAGCGTTGACGCGGGAACTACAGATACGCAGTATTTT. This gives the protein CSVDAGTTDTQYF.